A single sample is the source of the 18 T cell receptor beta chains below, sequenced in a study of vaccination effects on CD4 cells after COVID-19 (dated by TCRdb to 2021 to 2024). Antigens of these TCRs are unknown. The ViraFEST assay stimulated PBMC with viral peptide pools and then used TCR sequencing to identify antigen-specific CD4+ T cell clonotypes by expansion. After approximately 11 days of culture, CD4+ T cells were isolated with the EasySep CD4+ T cell isolation kit. Participants received two doses of either the BNT162b2 or the mRNA-1273 mRNA SARS-CoV-2 vaccine. The library was produced with the immunoSEQ multiplex PCR assay. TCRdb provides this immuneACCESS table in a form limited to in-frame rearrangements. Some clones are lacking; in checked studies, under half of them reflect an unresolved V gene, and why the rest are absent is not known. In all, the sample holds approximately 29,000 clones, and about 73% of those were seen once. Roughly a tenth of the sample comes from the top ten.

The sample was CD4+ T cells from PBMCs cultured with HCoV-NL63 spike peptides, taken after COVID-19 vaccination. The sample's cell subset or site label is to be understood as: HCoV-NL63 spike overlapping peptide pool stimulation. The receptors come from a human donor who received a COVID-19 vaccine.

This chain links TRBV3-1 (or the pseudogene TRBV3-2) with TRBJ2-2; 7 bases align to TRBD2. Germline CDR1 and CDR2: LGHDT and YNNKEL (reference sequence). CDR3 length equals 18 residues. Trimming took 0 bases from V and 0 from J; bases not matched to a gene: 7. CDR3 DNA: TGTGCCAGCAGCCAAGATTGGGGGGGAGGACCGAACACCGGGGAGCTGTTTTTT. Translation: CASSQDWGGGPNTGELFF.

This clone ranks as large. The chain links TRBV19 to TRBJ2-7; 14 positions match TRBD2. This CDR3 spans 19 amino acids. Germline V lookup: CDR1 LNHDA, CDR2 SQIVND (reference sequence). The V segment lost 5 bases and the J segment 0 bases; nucleotides outside the gene matches: 12. The CDR3 spells CASSVQSGTSGRFSYEQYF. The CDR3 region has the DNA TGTGCCAGTAGTGTCCAATCCGGGACTAGCGGGAGATTCTCCTACGAGCAGTACTTC.

In its sample, this clone was seen a few times. This rearrangement joins TRBV7-9 to TRBJ1-5; 8 nucleotides agree with TRBD1. J was trimmed by 1 base and V by 5 bases; bases with no gene match: 4. The CDR3 runs to 15 residues. The germline V gene has CDR1 SEHNR and CDR2 FQNEAQ (reference sequence). As DNA, the CDR3 is TGTGCCAGCAGCCCAGGGGGCGCAAGCAATCAGCCCCAGCATTTT. It codes for CASSPGGASNQPQHF.

V and J are TRBV5-1 and TRBJ2-5; D is uncertain. CDR1 SGHRS and CDR2 YFSETQ come from the germline V gene. The CDR3 is 15 amino acids. Trimming stripped 1 base from V and 0 bases from J, with 10 bases between. For the CDR3, the DNA is TGCGCCAGCAGCTTGTGGTCACTGAACCAAGAGACCCAGTACTTC. Its protein is CASSLWSLNQETQYF.

The genes are TRBV6-5 and TRBJ2-3, with D uncertain. V lost 6 bases, J lost 4 bases, and 17 bases lay in between. This CDR3 spans 15 amino acids. Germline-derived CDR1 and CDR2 are MNHEY and SVGAGI. The CDR3 reads CASRGTAIQADTQYF. In DNA form, the CDR3 reads TGTGCCAGCAGGGGAACAGCGATTCAGGCAGATACGCAGTATTTT.

The rearrangement uses TRBV7-2 and TRBJ2-1, with D possibly TRBD2 on 5 matching bases. V was pared by 2 bases and J by 6 bases, with 8 bases between. This CDR3 is 13 amino acids long. Per germline, CDR1 SGHTA and CDR2 FQGNSA. The chain's CDR3 is CASSLNRGNEQFF. Here the CDR3 DNA reads TGTGCCAGCAGCTTAAACCGGGGCAATGAGCAGTTCTTC. The whole variable domain, filled in from reference TRBV7-2 and TRBJ2-1, reads GAGVSQSPSNKVTEKGKDVELRCDPISGHTALYWYRQSLGQGLEFLIYFQGNSAPDKSGLPSDRFSAERTGGSVSTLTIQRTQQEDSAVYLCASSLNRGNEQFFGPGTRLTVL.

Regarding this clone: One end of the junction varies from germline; a read error may be responsible. This chain links TRBV15 with TRBJ2-7, with a tentative D call TRBD1 (6 bases). The CDR3 sequence is 13 residues long. Germline V gene data show CDR1 as LNHNV and CDR2 as YYDKDF (reference sequence). In nucleotides, the CDR3 is TGTGCCACCAGCAGAGATATAGGAAGGCAGGGGCGCTTC. Protein product: CATSRDIGRQGRF. Filled out from reference TRBV15 and TRBJ2-7, the complete variable domain reads DAMVIQNPRYQVTQFGKPVTLSCSQTLNHNVMYWYQQKSSQAPKLLFHYYDKDFNNEADTPDNFQSRRPNTSFCFLDIRSPGLGDTAMYLCATSRDIGRQGRFGPGTRLTVT.

The rearrangement joins TRBV30 to TRBJ1-1, with D tentatively TRBD1 (5 bases). The CDR3 spans 13 residues. Germline CDR1 is GTSNPN and CDR2 is SVGIG (reference sequence). V lost 4 bases and J lost 0, with 9 bases in between. CDR3 region: CAWTGRLNTEAFF. CDR3 bases: TGTGCCTGGACAGGGAGATTGAACACTGAAGCTTTCTTT.

This clone was seen a few times. V gene TRBV15 combines with J gene TRBJ1-3; D unclear. The CDR3 sequence is 18 residues long. Deletions cut 4 bases from V and 0 bases from J, with 19 bases between. CDR1 is LNHNV and CDR2 is YYDKDF in the germline V gene (reference sequence). DNA of the CDR3: TGTGCCACCAGCACTACACGAGGGTTTGGGGTCTCTGGAAACACCATATATTTT. Amino acid sequence: CATSTTRGFGVSGNTIYF.

This clone was seen just once. The rearrangement joins TRBV7-2 to TRBJ2-5, with 9 bases identical to TRBD2. The V gene's germline CDR1 is SGHTA and CDR2 FQGNSA. Trimming at V came to 3 bases and at J to 4 bases, leaving 9 bases not matched to a gene. The CDR3 has 16 residues. The CDR3 sequence is CASSFRLAGSLETQYF. The CDR3 nucleotides are TGTGCCAGCAGCTTTCGGCTAGCGGGGAGTTTAGAGACCCAGTACTTC.

This sequence joins TRBV12-5 and TRBJ2-7, with D possibly being TRBD2 (6 bases). Germline CDR1 reads LGHNT; CDR2 reads FRNRAP. The CDR3 length is 16 residues. The V end was cut by 6 bases, the J end by 2 bases, with 20 bases between. CDR3 bases: TGTGCTAGTGGCCCAAGGTCTGGGTCGGGGGCCTACGAGCAGTACTTC. Translated, it gives CASGPRSGSGAYEQYF.

The chain employs TRBV19 and TRBJ2-1; tentative D call: TRBD1 (6 bases). The germline V gene has CDR1 LNHDA and CDR2 SQIVND (reference sequence). Trimming pared 2 bases from V and 7 bases from J, leaving 18 bases between. CDR3 length: 16 residues. CDR3 bases: TGTGCCAGTAGTATATTCCCCGTACAGGGCAGGAATGAGCAGTTCTTC. Encoded protein: CASSIFPVQGRNEQFF.

The chain links TRBV7-2 to TRBJ2-1; 9 bases are a match to TRBD2. This CDR3 is 16 amino acids long. With V trimmed by 5 bases and J by 8 bases, 13 bases remained unmatched. Germline CDR1 SGHTA, CDR2 FQGNSA. The CDR3 loop is CASSEKRGAGGDEQFF. The CDR3 region has the DNA TGTGCCAGCAGCGAAAAGAGGGGAGCGGGGGGCGATGAGCAGTTCTTC.

The genes are TRBV11-2 and TRBJ2-7; D gene unclear. The CDR3 has 13 amino acids. Germline V gene sequence: CDR1 SGHAT, CDR2 FQNNGV. The ends were cut back, 1 base at V and 7 bases at J, with 11 bases in the middle. CDR3 in amino acids: CASSLVLELEQYF. The CDR3 coding sequence is TGTGCCAGCAGCTTAGTCCTGGAATTGGAGCAGTACTTC.

The rearrangement links TRBV3-1 (or the pseudogene TRBV3-2) to TRBJ2-1, with D uncertain. The CDR3 spans 14 residues. V lost 1 base to trimming and J lost 6 bases, with 10 bases between them. CDR1 LGHDT and CDR2 YNNKEL come from the germline V gene (reference sequence). The CDR3 nucleotides read TGTGCCAGCAGCCAAGGCTCAGTTGGCAATGAGCAGTTCTTC. This encodes CASSQGSVGNEQFF.

The chain links TRBV18 to TRBJ2-7, with 10 bases that match TRBD1. This CDR3 is 15 amino acids long. Trimming removed 3 bases from V and 5 bases from J; junction bases left unmatched: 7. The germline V gene has CDR1 KGHSH and CDR2 LQKENI. The DNA for the CDR3 is TGTGCCAGCTCACCTCCGGGACAGGGGTTCAACGAGCAGTACTTC. Its translation is CASSPPGQGFNEQYF.

This rearrangement joins TRBV7-9 to TRBJ2-3; the D gene is possibly TRBD2 (7 bases). Germline CDR1 SEHNR, CDR2 FQNEAQ (reference sequence). The CDR3 is 16 amino acids. Trimming stripped 2 bases from V and 3 bases from J, with 15 bases between. The CDR3 DNA reads as TGTGCCAGCAGCTTAAGGGGGGGTGGTTTTACAGATACGCAGTATTTT. Amino acids: CASSLRGGGFTDTQYF.

A single count supports this clone. In DNA, the CDR3 is TGTGCCAGCTTTAGCGGGAGGGTTTCCGGGACAGATACGCAGTATTTT. This translates into CASFSGRVSGTDTQYF. V and J are TRBV6-6 and TRBJ2-3; 11 bases map to TRBD2. CDR1 and CDR2 from the germline V gene are MNHNY and SVGAGI (reference sequence). The CDR3 consists of 16 residues. Germline trimming cut 8 bases from V and 3 bases from J; bases unmatched to any gene: 10.